Included here is one TCR beta chain sequence, with context. The data belong to a study of circulating and synovial CD4+ cells in juvenile arthritis. The junction had 10 bases not matched to a gene; V was cut back by 3 bases and J by 1 base. The CDR3 runs 17 residues. Germline assignment: CDR1 SGDLS and CDR2 YYNGEE. Assay: immunoSEQ multiplex PCR; the TCRdb copy retains only in-frame clones and omits some. The sample has some 33,000 clones, approximately 96% seen once. This chain connects TRBV9 to TRBJ2-4, with 7 bases matching TRBD1. Material for sequencing was CD4+ T cells from blood. The TCR originated in a human donor with juvenile idiopathic arthritis. CDR3 amino acids: CASSAHSGTVAKNIQYF. The DNA of the CDR3 is TGTGCCAGCAGCGCCCACTCCGGGACAGTGGCCAAAAACATTCAGTACTTC. The entire variable domain, with the rest obtained from reference TRBV9 and TRBJ2-4, is as follows: DSGVTQTPKHLITATGQRVTLRCSPRSGDLSVYWYQQSLDQGLQFLIQYYNGEERAKGNILERFSAQQFPDLHSELNLSSLELGDSALYFCASSAHSGTVAKNIQYFGAGTRLSVL.